The clone carrying this TCR beta chain was observed a few times. The antigen is unknown. The source of the sample is a study of CD8+ T cells in alopecia areata. Study summary: The duration of tofacitinib was 6 to 18 months, with 6 months off drug afterward. Regarding the study as a whole: Persistence in scalp and blood during tofacitinib was observed for many expanded lesional clones. Sequencing of scalp samples also captures resident alphabeta T cells of normal skin.

This CDR3 comprises 13 residues. The germline V and J ends were trimmed by 4 bases and 1 base, with 8 bases remaining between them. The V gene's germline CDR1 is SQVTM and CDR2 ANQGSEA. The treatment was: oral pan-JAK inhibitor, 5-10 mg twice daily. Once RNA had been extracted, it was reverse transcribed into cDNA to act as the sequencing template. Libraries were prepared by immunoSEQ multiplex PCR; TCRdb keeps only in-frame clonotypes and omits some of them. Here the sample spans about 210,000 clones, under 40% being singletons. The specimen was CD4+ T cells sorted from blood, collected at approximately week 30, from a patient treated with tofacitinib. This clonotype was sampled from a human donor with alopecia areata. The chain joins TRBV29-1 to TRBJ1-5, with D possibly matching TRBD1 (6 bases). In DNA form, the CDR3 reads TGCAGCGTTGGGACAGAGAGCAATCAGCCCCAGCATTTT. Translated, it gives CSVGTESNQPQHF.